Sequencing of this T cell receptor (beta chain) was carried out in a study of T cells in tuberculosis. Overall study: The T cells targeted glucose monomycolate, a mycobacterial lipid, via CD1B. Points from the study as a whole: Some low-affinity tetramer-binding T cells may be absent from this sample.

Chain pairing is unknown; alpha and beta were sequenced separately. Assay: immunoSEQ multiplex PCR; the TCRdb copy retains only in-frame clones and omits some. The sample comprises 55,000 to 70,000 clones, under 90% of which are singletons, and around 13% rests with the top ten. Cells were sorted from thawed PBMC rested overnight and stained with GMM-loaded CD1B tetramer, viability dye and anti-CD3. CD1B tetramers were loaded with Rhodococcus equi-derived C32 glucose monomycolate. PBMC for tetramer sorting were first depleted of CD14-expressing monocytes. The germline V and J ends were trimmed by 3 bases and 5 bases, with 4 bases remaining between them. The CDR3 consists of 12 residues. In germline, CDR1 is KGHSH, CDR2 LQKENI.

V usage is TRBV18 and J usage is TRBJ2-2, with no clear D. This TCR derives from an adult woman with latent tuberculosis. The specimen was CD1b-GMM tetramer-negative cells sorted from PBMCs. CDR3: CASSPTTGELFF. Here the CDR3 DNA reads TGTGCCAGCTCACCTACTACCGGGGAGCTGTTTTTT. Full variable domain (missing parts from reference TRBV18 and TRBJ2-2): NAGVMQNPRHLVRRRGQEARLRCSPMKGHSHVYWYRQLPEEGLKFMVYLQKENIIDESGMPKERFSAEFPKEGPSILRIQQVVRGDSAAYFCASSPTTGELFFGEGSRLTVL.